The subject of this entry is one T cell receptor beta chain. No antigen is known for it. Nothing much larger sits one base from this clone, and base qualities are not available. The sample comes from a study of CD8 T cells in ankylosing spondylitis (TCRdb year 2017). Context from the whole study: T cell receptor beta repertoires were profiled in healthy donors and ankylosing spondylitis patients so that disease-linked TCR variants could be found. Peripheral blood was sampled, and synovial fluid was additionally collected from ankylosing spondylitis patients. In total, the full study cohort was made up of about 99 healthy donors and 25 to 30 ankylosing spondylitis patients. Overall results and qualifications from the work: Some of the motif variants had been reported before in the synovial fluid and blood of reactive arthritis patients, a finding that suggests common disease-initiation mechanisms. The disease-linked clones were reported to be significantly enriched in matched synovial fluid samples from ankylosing spondylitis patients. A CD8+ phenotype was shown by the disease-linked clones, which were found at relatively low frequencies in peripheral blood. Blood from ankylosing spondylitis patients appeared to be characterized by a TCR beta motif made up of under 10 highly homologous amino acid variants.

Sequencing took place on an Illumina HiSeq 2500. TCR beta libraries were prepared by quantitative 5'-RACE with molecular barcodes. Turning to the authors' computational methods: A new computational method based on a probabilistic model of VDJ rearrangement was used to identify disease-linked TCR variants. TCRdb reprocessed the public reads (quality trimming at Q25 with fastp, clone calling with MiXCR) and kept in-frame beta chains. Every distinct CDR3 protein forms one entry, paired with its most common genes and DNA. TCRdb assigned the V and J calls; the authors' analysis was not used. This sample comprises some 270,000 distinct CDR3 sequences, roughly a third of them detected only once. Clones ranked in the top ten supply around 4.5% of the sample. For this chain, trimming is 6 bases at the V end and 2 bases at the J end, and the number of junction bases without a gene match is 9. Reading from cysteine to phenylalanine, the CDR3 counts 15 amino acids. Just the 45-base CDR3 DNA is kept, in frame starting at base 1.

The origin of this receptor is a male donor with ankylosing spondylitis or in good health (not recorded which). The chain uses TRBV12-3 or TRBV12-4 and TRBJ1-2, and TRBD1 matches 7 of the central bases. The specimen sequenced was blood, either unsorted or a sorted T cell fraction (not recorded which). The nucleotides read TGTGCCAGCAGAAAGAAACAGGGGATAAACTATGGCTACACCTTC. This is translated as CASRKKQGINYGYTF.